This TCR beta chain was observed in a study of regulatory T cells in long-lasting Graves disease. Study findings and constraints: TRBV28 was favored in persistent disease, as were TRBJ1-2 and TRBJ2-5.

Time point in this sample: persistent/refractory GD, antithyroid drugs over 5 years with positive TRAb. Following extraction of RNA from PBMCs, that RNA was used to make the TCR library. American Thyroid Association guidelines defined how Graves' disease was diagnosed. The EDTA tubes were filled with 7.5 to 9 milliliters of drawn peripheral blood. Arm-PCR of CDR3 regions with iRepertoire HTBI primers generated TCR beta libraries. TCRdb analysed the multiplex PCR reads with MiXCR anew, one entry per CDR3 protein. The sample lists some 430,000 distinct CDR3 sequences; 20% to 25% were seen once. The CDR3 sequence is 12 residues long. Germline V gene sequence: CDR1 MDHEN, CDR2 SYDVKM. Trimming removed 6 bases at V and 2 bases at J, with 7 bases between. Many counts were recorded for this clonotype. The antigen is undetermined.

The sample here was peripheral blood mononuclear cells (PBMCs), taken when the disease was refractory, from a patient treated with antithyroid drugs. The chain employs TRBV28 and TRBJ1-2, with no clear D. The clonotype comes from a female donor with Graves disease. The CDR3 spells CASSSPNYGYTF. The DNA of the CDR3 is TGTGCCAGCAGCTCCCCCAACTATGGCTACACCTTC.